Listed below are T cell receptor beta chains from one sample, sequenced in a study of T cell responses to AZD1222 COVID-19 vaccine. Using immunoSEQ multiplex PCR, the repertoire was profiled, and TCRdb retains in-frame clones only, with some absent. Of roughly 200,000 clones listed, approximately 90% are singletons. The sample consisted of peripheral blood, taken 28 days after the second AZD1222 dose. These receptors were obtained from an adult who received the AZD1222 COVID-19 vaccine. Both conserved end residues are part of each CDR3. D genes are given only for firm matches. Size is stated for part of the rows, as once, few or many counts, or as a class when the clone is expanded.

TRBV10-2	NA	once	TRBJ1-2	TGCGCCAGTGCTTGGGACACTAACTATGGCTACACCTTC	CASAWDTNYGYTF
TRBV7-3	NA	NA	TRBJ1-2	TGTGCCAGCAGCTTAGGGCCCAGTCGGGGCTACACCTTC	CASSLGPSRGYTF
TRBV27	NA	NA	TRBJ2-1	TGTGCCAGCAGAATCTACAATGAGCAGTTCTTC	CASRIYNEQFF
TRBV7-9	TRBD2	NA	TRBJ2-7	TGTGCCAGCAGCTTCTCTAGCGGGGGATACGAGCAGTACTTC	CASSFSSGGYEQYF
TRBV11-2	NA	NA	TRBJ1-5	TGTGCCAGCAGCTTGGGCGGCAGGGTGGGTCAGCCCCAGCATTTT	CASSLGGRVGQPQHF
TRBV5-8	TRBD1	NA	TRBJ2-5	TGTGCCAGCAGCTTCCGACAGGGCCCAGAGACCCAGTACTTC	CASSFRQGPETQYF
TRBV12-5	NA	NA	TRBJ2-1	TGTGCTAGTGGTAGTGATGGGGAGCAGTTCTTC	CASGSDGEQFF
TRBV5-4	NA	once	TRBJ1-1	TGTGCCAGCAGCTTGGAAGTGGGAGCGAACACTGAAGCTTTCTTT	CASSLEVGANTEAFF
TRBV5-1	TRBD2	NA	TRBJ2-1	TGCGCCAGCACACTAGCGGGAGGTAGCTCCTACAATGAGCAGTTCTTC	CASTLAGGSSYNEQFF
TRBV3-1/TRBV3-2	NA	NA	TRBJ1-3	TGTGCCAGCAGCCAAGGTTTCAGGGTCCCAAACACCATATATTTT	CASSQGFRVPNTIYF
TRBV23-1	TRBD1	NA	TRBJ1-5	TGCGCCAGCAGTCACTGGACAGGGGGCAATCAGCCCCAGCATTTT	CASSHWTGGNQPQHF
TRBV18	NA	NA	TRBJ1-2	TGTGCCAGCTCACCAGGGGCTGTGGATGGCTACACCTTC	CASSPGAVDGYTF
TRBV6-4	NA	NA	TRBJ1-6	TGTGCCAGCAGGGACACGAGCTCCTATAATTCACCCCTCCACTTT	CASRDTSSYNSPLHF
TRBV3-1/TRBV3-2	TRBD1	NA	TRBJ1-2	TGTGCCAGCAGCCAATCGGACAGGGGTAGCTATGGCTACACCTTC	CASSQSDRGSYGYTF
TRBV6-2/TRBV6-3	TRBD1	NA	TRBJ2-7	TGTGCCAGCAGTCCCTACTCCGGGACAGGCCCCTACGAGCAGTACTTC	CASSPYSGTGPYEQYF
TRBV5-1	NA	NA	TRBJ1-4	TGCGCCAGCAGCTTGGGTCCTACTAATGAAAAACTGTTTTTT	CASSLGPTNEKLFF
TRBV4-1	NA	NA	TRBJ2-1	TGCGCCAGCAGCCGTTTGCCTAGTGGTAGTGATGAGCAGTTCTTC	CASSRLPSGSDEQFF
TRBV5-1	NA	NA	TRBJ1-1	TGCGCCAGCAGCTTGGTTTGGGGGGCCTTGAACACTGAAGCTTTCTTT	CASSLVWGALNTEAFF
TRBV11-2	NA	NA	TRBJ2-2	TGTGCCAGCAGCTTAGGGTCCACCGGGGAGCTGTTTTTT	CASSLGSTGELFF
TRBV7-6	TRBD2	NA	TRBJ2-1	TGTGCCAGCAGCCCCAGACTAGCGGGGGGCTTAACGCCCTACAATGAGCAGTTCTTC	CASSPRLAGGLTPYNEQFF
TRBV12-3/TRBV12-4	NA	NA	TRBJ2-7	TGTGCCAGCACCCTATCGTACTTC	CASTLSYF
TRBV5-1	NA	NA	TRBJ2-2	TGCGCCAGCAGCTCAGGGGACGGGGAGCTGTTTTTT	CASSSGDGELFF
TRBV5-1	TRBD1	NA	TRBJ1-4	TGCGCCAGCAGCTACAGGGGAAGGGATGAAAAACTGTTTTTT	CASSYRGRDEKLFF
TRBV19	NA	NA	TRBJ1-2	TGTGCCAGTAGTATTAGGACGGGGGATGGCTACACCTTC	CASSIRTGDGYTF
TRBV18	TRBD2	NA	TRBJ2-1	TGTGCCAGCTCACCACTAGGGATCGCGGGGGGCCGGAATGAGCAGTTCTTC	CASSPLGIAGGRNEQFF
TRBV7-9	NA	NA	TRBJ2-2	TGTGCCAGCAGCTGGTGGGCCTTGAACACCGGGGAGCTGTTTTTT	CASSWWALNTGELFF
TRBV21-1	NA	NA	TRBJ1-5	TGTGCCAGCAGCGAAAAGGGGAATTCAGGGGGCCGGAGCAATCAGCCCCAGCATTTT	CASSEKGNSGGRSNQPQHF
TRBV18	TRBD2	NA	TRBJ2-7	TGTGCCAGCTCACGGACTAGCGGTGACTACGAGCAGTACTTC	CASSRTSGDYEQYF
TRBV2	NA	NA	TRBJ2-5	TGTGCCAGCAGTGAATCCCGAGAGACCCAGTACTTC	CASSESRETQYF
TRBV6-1	TRBD1	NA	TRBJ1-4	TGTGCCAGCAGTGATACAGGGGGCATTGAAAAACTGTTTTTT	CASSDTGGIEKLFF
TRBV14	TRBD2	NA	TRBJ2-3	TGTGCCAGCAGCCAAGATCCTGCGGGGGGGCCAGATACGCAGTATTTT	CASSQDPAGGPDTQYF
TRBV10-1	TRBD1	NA	TRBJ2-7	TGCGCCAGCAGTGAGGTTCCGGGACAGCCATACGAGCAGTACTTC	CASSEVPGQPYEQYF
TRBV4-2	NA	NA	TRBJ1-5	TGTGCCAGCAGCCAAGATAACTTACAGCCCCAGCATTTT	CASSQDNLQPQHF
TRBV11-2	NA	NA	TRBJ1-2	TGTGCCAGCAGCTTAGGATGGCCAGCATATGGCTACACCTTC	CASSLGWPAYGYTF
TRBV12-5	NA	NA	TRBJ2-2	TGTGCTAGTGGTATAAACCCGGGCCCTAACACCGGGGAGCTGTTTTTT	CASGINPGPNTGELFF
TRBV7-3	NA	NA	TRBJ1-2	TGTGCCAGCAGCTTAACGCACAGGACAGACACCTTC	CASSLTHRTDTF
TRBV6-5	NA	few	TRBJ1-5	TGTGCCAGCAGCCCCGGGAGGCGCAATCAGCCCCAGCATTTT	CASSPGRRNQPQHF
TRBV5-1	NA	NA	TRBJ1-6	TGCGCCAGCAGCTTGATGCGGGGGGCAGATTCACCCCTCCACTTT	CASSLMRGADSPLHF
TRBV4-3	TRBD1	NA	TRBJ1-5	TGCGCCAGCAGCCGAGAACAGGGGACGCGACAGCCCCAGCATTTT	CASSREQGTRQPQHF
TRBV19	NA	NA	TRBJ1-2	TGTGCCAGTATGGCCCAGGGAACAGCACTAAAAGGCTACACCTTC	CASMAQGTALKGYTF
TRBV5-6	TRBD1	NA	TRBJ2-3	TGTGCCAGCAGCGGTGGGACAGGGTTGAGCACAGATACGCAGTATTTT	CASSGGTGLSTDTQYF
TRBV5-1	TRBD2	NA	TRBJ2-3	TGCGCCAGCAGCTTGGGGCTAGCGGGAGGTCCCACAGATACGCAGTATTTT	CASSLGLAGGPTDTQYF
TRBV6-5	TRBD1	NA	TRBJ1-3	TGTGCCAGCGGAGGGACAGATGGAAACACCATATATTTT	CASGGTDGNTIYF
TRBV5-1	NA	NA	TRBJ1-2	TGCGCCAGCAGCTTGGGGACAGCTAACTATGGCTACACCTTC	CASSLGTANYGYTF
TRBV2	TRBD1	once	TRBJ2-5	TGTGCCAGCAATGGACAGGGTGGGACCCAGTACTTC	CASNGQGGTQYF
TRBV7-9	TRBD1	NA	TRBJ1-1	TGTGCCAGCAGCCCCAGGGGGCAGGGAAGCACTGAAGCTTTCTTT	CASSPRGQGSTEAFF
TRBV3-1/TRBV3-2	NA	once	TRBJ2-3	TGTGCCAGCAGCCAAGATCTTGTAAGGACAGATACGCAGTATTTT	CASSQDLVRTDTQYF
TRBV5-1	TRBD1	NA	TRBJ1-1	TGCGCCAGCACCAGAGAGGGGGCGAACACTGAAGCTTTCTTT	CASTREGANTEAFF
TRBV19	NA	NA	TRBJ1-2	TGTGCCAGTAGTAATGACACAGCCTCATGGTATGGCTACACCTTC	CASSNDTASWYGYTF
TRBV6-6	TRBD1	NA	TRBJ2-7	TGTGCCAGCAGTTACTCGAAAGGACAGGCCTACGAGCAGTACTTC	CASSYSKGQAYEQYF
TRBV15	NA	NA	TRBJ1-5	TGTGCCACCAGCAGAGGGGGGGGTAGCAATCAGCCCCAGCATTTT	CATSRGGGSNQPQHF
TRBV3-1/TRBV3-2	NA	NA	TRBJ2-1	TGTGCCAGCAGCCAGCTCCGGGAGAATCTATACAATGAGCAGTTCTTC	CASSQLRENLYNEQFF
TRBV27	TRBD1	NA	TRBJ2-3	TGTGCCAGCAGAGCGACTAGACAGGGGGCGACGACAGATACGCAGTATTTT	CASRATRQGATTDTQYF
TRBV5-1	NA	NA	TRBJ2-1	TGCGCCAGCAGCTTGCAGGCTACCAGCTCCTACAATGAGCAGTTCTTC	CASSLQATSSYNEQFF
TRBV2	NA	NA	TRBJ2-5	TGTGCCAGCATCGTCTCCGGGCCTCAAGAGACCCAGTACTTC	CASIVSGPQETQYF